These 19 T cell receptor beta chains share one sample of origin, sequenced in a study of blood T cell repertoires in COVID-19 (dated by TCRdb to 2019 to 2021). To prepare the library, the immunoSEQ multiplex PCR assay was applied. In TCRdb, the immuneACCESS table is reduced to in-frame sequences with V and J assigned. These tables do not hold every clone; where another copy was compared, an unresolved V gene accounts for under half, and the others remain unexplained. For this sample the table gives about 100,000 clones, of which around four fifths were detected only once. The ten largest clones capture roughly an eighth of the sample. The sequencing sample was made of peripheral blood. The receptors shown here come from a man aged 50 or older with active or convalescent COVID-19.

CDR3 loop: CASSLAKEYEQYF. In nucleotides, the CDR3 is TGCGCCAGCAGCTTGGCTAAAGAGTACGAGCAGTACTTC. The chain joins TRBV5-1 to TRBJ2-7; D unclear. Looked up from germline, CDR1 is SGHRS and CDR2 is YFSETQ. V lost 0 bases and J 4 bases, leaving 8 bases between the germline ends. CDR3 size: 13 residues.

The V call is TRBV10-3, the J call TRBJ1-6; no reliable D call. V lost 0 bases and J 7 bases, leaving 7 bases between the germline ends. In germline, CDR1 is ENHRY, CDR2 SYGVKD. This CDR3 contains 14 residues. DNA of the CDR3: TGTGCCATCAGTGAGTCTACGGGGAATTCACCCCTCCACTTT. It is translated as CAISESTGNSPLHF.

Concerning this clone itself: Distinct nucleotide sequences in the sample also encode this CDR3. The chain employs TRBV5-1 and TRBJ2-5, with D tentatively TRBD1 (5 bases). This CDR3 region has 14 residues. Looked up from germline, CDR1 is SGHRS and CDR2 is YFSETQ. Between the trimmed V and J ends, which lost 0 bases and 1 base, there was a span of 7 bases. Written as DNA, the CDR3 is TGCGCCAGCAGCTTGGGACAGCCCCAAGAGACCCAGTACTTC. Translating gives CASSLGQPQETQYF.

This clone was counted many times. The chain has TRBV18 and TRBJ2-1; 11 nucleotides line up with TRBD1. Germline V CDR1 and CDR2: KGHSH, LQKENI. The V segment lost 8 bases and the J segment 3 bases; nucleotides outside the gene matches: 6. The CDR3 is 15 residues long. Here the CDR3 DNA reads TGTGCCAGCACAGAAGGGACAGGGGGCTACAATGAGCAGTTCTTC. Translating it yields CASTEGTGGYNEQFF.

This chain connects TRBV18 to TRBJ2-7; D is possibly TRBD1 (6 bases). V was clipped by 1 base and J by 6 bases, with 10 bases between them. Germline values: CDR1 KGHSH, CDR2 LQKENI. CDR3 size: 13 residues. The CDR3 DNA follows: TGTGCCAGCTCACCACAGGGGGTGGTCGAGCAGTACTTC. Its protein is CASSPQGVVEQYF.

This sequence joins TRBV19 and TRBJ2-1; 12 positions agree with TRBD2. V lost 4 bases to trimming and J lost 13 bases; unmatched junction nucleotides: 8. The CDR3 has 14 amino acids. Germline CDR1 reads LNHDA; CDR2 reads SQIVND (reference sequence). The CDR3 DNA reads as TGTGCCAGTAGTACCACCGGGACTAGCGGGCAACAGTTCTTC. Residues: CASSTTGTSGQQFF.

V is TRBV5-1 and J is TRBJ1-5; TRBD1 is a possible D gene (5 bases). V lost 4 bases and J 1 base, leaving 12 bases between the germline ends. The CDR3 spans 15 residues. CDR1 and CDR2 from the germline V gene are SGHRS and YFSETQ. The CDR3 nucleotides are TGCGCCAGCAGCCCCGCGGGGGGGAGCAATCAGCCCCAGCATTTT. Its translation: CASSPAGGSNQPQHF.

The chain carries TRBV2 and TRBJ2-5; 8 bases map to TRBD2. V lost 11 bases and J lost 4; bases outside the gene matches: 12. This CDR3 has 14 residues. CDR1 SNHLY and CDR2 FYNNEI come from the germline V gene. CDR3 amino acids: CAVPVAGRGETQYF. The CDR3 bases are TGTGCCGTTCCTGTAGCCGGGAGGGGAGAGACCCAGTACTTC. The variable domain in full, with the rest retrieved from reference TRBV2 and TRBJ2-5, is EPEVTQTPSHQVTQMGQEVILRCVPISNHLYFYWYRQILGQKVEFLVSFYNNEISEKSEIFDDQFSVERPDGSNFTLKIRSTKLEDSAMYFCAVPVAGRGETQYFGPGTRLLVL.

The chain employs TRBV4-2 and TRBJ2-1; TRBD2 matches at 11 bases. The CDR3 contains 17 residues. Germline CDR1 and CDR2: LGHNA and YNFKEQ. The J segment lost 6 bases and the V segment lost 0 bases, leaving 7 bases of the junction unmatched. The CDR3 coding sequence is TGTGCCAGCAGCCAAGATGGAACTAGCGGGAGAGTCAATGAGCAGTTCTTC. It yields the protein CASSQDGTSGRVNEQFF.

The V gene is TRBV14, the J gene TRBJ2-7; 11 bases are a match to TRBD2. The CDR3 sequence is 14 residues long. Trimming took 0 bases from V and 6 from J; bases not matched to a gene: 1. Germline V gene sequence: CDR1 SGHDN, CDR2 FVKESK. CDR3 DNA: TGTGCCAGCAGCCAAGAACTAGCGGGAGCCGAGCAGTACTTC. Amino acid sequence: CASSQELAGAEQYF.

The chain is built from TRBV19 and TRBJ2-2; 10 bases are shared with TRBD2. Trimming at V came to 7 bases and at J to 0 bases, leaving 8 bases not matched to a gene. CDR1 is LNHDA and CDR2 is SQIVND in the germline V gene (reference sequence). The CDR3 contains 17 residues. This CDR3 reads CASMLAGVYTNTGELFF. The CDR3 DNA is TGTGCCAGTATGCTAGCGGGAGTCTACACGAACACCGGGGAGCTGTTTTTT.

This clone was seen only once. The rearrangement links TRBV7-2 to TRBJ2-7; possibly TRBD2 for D (6 bases). CDR3 length equals 15 residues. Trimming took 6 bases from V and 2 from J, leaving 17 bases between them. CDR1 and CDR2 (germline): SGHTA, FQGNSA. For the CDR3, the DNA is TGTGCCAGCAGGGGGGGTGAGACAAATACCTACGAGCAGTACTTC. Its protein product is CASRGGETNTYEQYF.

The V and J genes are TRBV29-1 and TRBJ2-7; 8 nucleotides agree with TRBD1. The CDR3 spans 11 residues. The V and J ends lost 7 bases and 5 bases, in that order; junction bases with no gene match: 4. Germline values: CDR1 SQVTM, CDR2 ANQGSEA. CDR3 loop: CSAGQGHEQYF. The DNA of the CDR3 is TGCAGCGCCGGACAGGGCCACGAGCAGTACTTC.

This chain connects TRBV24-1 to TRBJ2-7, with D maybe TRBD1 (6 bases). The CDR3 totals 14 residues. V was cut by 5 bases and J by 2 bases, with 12 bases left in between. Looked up from germline, CDR1 is KGHDR and CDR2 is SFDVKD. The DNA for the CDR3 is TGTGCCACCAGTGCCGGGGACACCACCTACGAGCAGTACTTC. Translated, it gives CATSAGDTTYEQYF.

This chain connects TRBV24-1 to TRBJ2-2, with a weak D call TRBD1 (5 bases). Looked up from germline, CDR1 is KGHDR and CDR2 is SFDVKD. Trimming left V 4 bases short and J 0 bases short, with 11 bases between. This CDR3 region has 16 residues. The CDR3 bases are TGTGCCACCAGTGACCGAGGACAACCGAACACCGGGGAGCTGTTTTTT. Amino acids: CATSDRGQPNTGELFF.

V gene TRBV5-1 combines with J gene TRBJ2-7; 8 nucleotides agree with TRBD1. Trimming at V came to 2 bases and at J to 2 bases, leaving 9 bases not matched to a gene. The germline V gene encodes CDR1 SGHRS and CDR2 YFSETQ. CDR3 length: 16 residues. CDR3 coding DNA: TGCGCCAGCAGCTTACCAACCAGGGGGCAGACCTACGAGCAGTACTTC. Its translation: CASSLPTRGQTYEQYF. Full variable domain (remainder filled in from reference TRBV5-1 and TRBJ2-7): KAGVTQTPRYLIKTRGQQVTLSCSPISGHRSVSWYQQTPGQGLQFLFEYFSETQRNKGNFPGRFSGRQFSNSRSEMNVSTLELGDSALYLCASSLPTRGQTYEQYFGPGTRLTVT.

V and J are TRBV5-1 and TRBJ2-1, with 8 positions matching TRBD1. V lost 0 bases, J lost 8 bases, and 7 bases stayed unmatched. This CDR3 has 15 amino acids. Germline V gene lookup returns CDR1 SGHRS and CDR2 YFSETQ. In DNA, the CDR3 is TGCGCCAGCAGCTTGGAGGGCAGGGGGCCTGATGAGCAGTTCTTC. Translating it yields CASSLEGRGPDEQFF.

V is TRBV6-5 and J is TRBJ1-1; D gene ambiguous. Trimming shortened V by 7 bases and J by 6 bases, and 15 bases separated the two germline ends. This CDR3 has 13 amino acids. Germline V gene data show CDR1 as MNHEY and CDR2 as SVGAGI. The chain's CDR3 is CASIPPGLSEAFF. CDR3 nucleotides: TGTGCCAGCATCCCACCCGGACTTTCTGAAGCTTTCTTT.

This clone has only one observation. The CDR3 DNA sequence: TGTGCCACCAGTAGGCGGACGGGAGTGAGGCAAGAGACCCAGTACTTC. It encodes CATSRRTGVRQETQYF. The chain couples TRBV15 to TRBJ2-5; possible D gene TRBD2, 6 bases. In germline, CDR1 is LNHNV, CDR2 YYDKDF (reference sequence). Trimming cost V 6 bases and J 2 bases, with 19 bases left between them. The CDR3 is made up of 16 amino acids.